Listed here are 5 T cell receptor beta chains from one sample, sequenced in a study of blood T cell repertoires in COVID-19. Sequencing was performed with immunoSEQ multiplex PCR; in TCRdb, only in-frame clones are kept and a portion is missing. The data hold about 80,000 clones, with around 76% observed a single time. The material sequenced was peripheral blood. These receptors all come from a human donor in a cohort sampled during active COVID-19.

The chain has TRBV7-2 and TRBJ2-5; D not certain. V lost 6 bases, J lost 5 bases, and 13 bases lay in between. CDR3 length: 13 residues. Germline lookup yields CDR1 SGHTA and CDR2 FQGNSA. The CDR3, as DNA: TGTGCCAGCAGAAGCCACGCATTGGAGACCCAGTACTTC. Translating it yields CASRSHALETQYF. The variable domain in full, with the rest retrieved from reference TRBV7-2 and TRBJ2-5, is GAGVSQSPSNKVTEKGKDVELRCDPISGHTALYWYRQSLGQGLEFLIYFQGNSAPDKSGLPSDRFSAERTGGSVSTLTIQRTQQEDSAVYLCASRSHALETQYFGPGTRLLVL.

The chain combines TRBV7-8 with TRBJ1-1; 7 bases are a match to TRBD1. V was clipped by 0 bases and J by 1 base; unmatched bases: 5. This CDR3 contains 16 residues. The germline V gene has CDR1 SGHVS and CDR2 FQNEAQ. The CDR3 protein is CASSLATYRGNTEAFF. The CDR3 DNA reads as TGTGCCAGCAGCTTAGCGACTTACAGGGGGAACACTGAAGCTTTCTTT. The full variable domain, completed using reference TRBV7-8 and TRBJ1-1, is GAGVSQSPRYKVAKRGQDVALRCDPISGHVSLFWYQQALGQGPEFLTYFQNEAQLDKSGLPSDRFFAERPEGSVSTLKIQRTQQEDSAVYLCASSLATYRGNTEAFFGQGTRLTVV.

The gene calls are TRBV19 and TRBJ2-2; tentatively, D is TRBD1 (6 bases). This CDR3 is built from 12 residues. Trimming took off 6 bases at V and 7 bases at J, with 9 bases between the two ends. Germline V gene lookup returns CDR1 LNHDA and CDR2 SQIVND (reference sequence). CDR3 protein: CASSLGGGELFF. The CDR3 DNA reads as TGTGCCAGTAGCCTAGGGGGCGGGGAGCTGTTTTTT.

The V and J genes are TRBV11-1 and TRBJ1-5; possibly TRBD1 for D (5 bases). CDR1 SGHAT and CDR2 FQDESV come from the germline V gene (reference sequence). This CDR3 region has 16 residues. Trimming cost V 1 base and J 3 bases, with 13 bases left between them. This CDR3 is CASSLVGGTANQPQHF. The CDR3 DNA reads TGTGCCAGCAGCTTAGTGGGGGGAACCGCCAATCAGCCCCAGCATTTT.

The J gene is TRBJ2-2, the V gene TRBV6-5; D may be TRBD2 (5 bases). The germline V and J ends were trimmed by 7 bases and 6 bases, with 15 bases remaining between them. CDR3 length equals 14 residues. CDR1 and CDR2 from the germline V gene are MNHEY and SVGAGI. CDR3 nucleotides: TGTGCCAGCACTCGCGGGCTAACGGCCGGGGAGCTGTTTTTT. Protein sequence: CASTRGLTAGELFF.